Presented here are 22 T cell receptor beta chains from one specimen sequenced in a study of shared clonotypes between healthy human individuals. TCRdb's table, derived via immunoSEQ multiplex PCR, lists solely in-frame clones and lacks some. The table lists roughly 2.2 million clones, just under 95% of them singletons, with 0.3% to 0.45% in the top ten. Source material: naive CD4+ T cells from PBMCs. As to subset: CD45RA+ positively selected. The receptor source for this set is a young man in good health. Some clones in this sample may be carry-over from other donors' samples.

The genes are TRBV5-4 and TRBJ2-7, with 10 bases identical to TRBD1. The CDR3 consists of 14 residues. Germline V CDR1 and CDR2: SGHNT, YYREEE (reference sequence). Trimming cost V 1 base and J 4 bases; bases outside gene matches: 2. CDR3 in DNA: TGTGCCAGCAGCTTGAGGACAGGGGGATACGAGCAGTACTTC. Translating gives CASSLRTGGYEQYF.

The chain links TRBV9 to TRBJ1-1; 9 nucleotides agree with TRBD1. J was trimmed by 8 bases and V by 0 bases; bases with no gene match: 5. The CDR3 totals 14 residues. Germline V gene data show CDR1 as SGDLS and CDR2 as YYNGEE. CDR3 amino acids: CASSVALGQGEAFF. DNA for the CDR3: TGTGCCAGCAGCGTAGCCCTAGGACAGGGGGAAGCTTTCTTT.

This chain joins TRBV7-2 and TRBJ2-7; D is ambiguous. V was clipped by 6 bases and J by 0 bases, with 9 bases between them. Germline-derived CDR1 and CDR2 are SGHTA and FQGNSA. The CDR3 loop spans 13 amino acids. DNA of the CDR3: TGTGCCAGCAGGGGCAAAAGCTCCTACGAGCAGTACTTC. This codes for CASRGKSSYEQYF.

The chain uses TRBV10-1 and TRBJ2-7, with 7 bases identical to TRBD1. From germline, CDR1 is WNHNN and CDR2 SYGVQD (reference sequence). This CDR3 has 13 residues. Germline trimming cut 6 bases from V and 4 bases from J; bases unmatched to any gene: 6. This CDR3 is CASSARDRYEQYF. DNA of the CDR3: TGCGCCAGCAGCGCCCGGGACAGATACGAGCAGTACTTC.

The chain couples TRBV6-1 to TRBJ2-1; D may be TRBD1 (5 bases). The CDR3 runs to 12 residues. V was trimmed by 8 bases and J by 8 bases, leaving 13 bases between them. Germline values: CDR1 MNHNS, CDR2 SASEGT. For the CDR3, the DNA is TGTGCCAGCGGTGGCAGGGCCGATGAGCAGTTCTTC. This encodes CASGGRADEQFF.

The J gene is TRBJ2-7, the V gene TRBV5-5, with D perhaps TRBD1 (5 bases). Germline V CDR1 and CDR2: SGHKS, YYEKEE (reference sequence). The V and J ends lost 0 bases and 0 bases respectively, with 7 bases between them. This CDR3 comprises 14 residues. The CDR3 reads CASSLAGISYEQYF. In DNA form, the CDR3 reads TGTGCCAGCAGCTTGGCAGGGATCTCCTACGAGCAGTACTTC. Looking up the rest from reference TRBV5-5 and TRBJ2-7 gives the full variable domain: DAGVTQSPTHLIKTRGQQVTLRCSPISGHKSVSWYQQVLGQGPQFIFQYYEKEERGRGNFPDRFSARQFPNYSSELNVNALLLGDSALYLCASSLAGISYEQYFGPGTRLTVT.

V gene TRBV4-1 combines with J gene TRBJ2-7, with D possibly being TRBD1 or TRBD2 (5 bases each). The CDR3 covers 15 residues. Germline values: CDR1 MGHRA, CDR2 YSYEKL. The V gene lost 0 bases and the J gene lost 6 bases, with 15 bases spanning the gap. The CDR3 coding sequence is TGCGCCAGCAGCCAAGATTCTGGGGGAGCGGCCGAGCAGTACTTC. Translation gives CASSQDSGGAAEQYF.

This chain uses TRBV2 with TRBJ2-1; TRBD1 matches 7 bases. V was pared by 6 bases and J by 5 bases, with 7 bases of the junction left unmatched. CDR3 length: 14 residues. The V gene's germline CDR1 is SNHLY and CDR2 FYNNEI. As DNA, the CDR3 is TGTGCCAGCAGGGAACAGACAGGGAACAATGAGCAGTTCTTC. Amino acids: CASREQTGNNEQFF. Supplemented by reference TRBV2 and TRBJ2-1, the full variable domain reads EPEVTQTPSHQVTQMGQEVILRCVPISNHLYFYWYRQILGQKVEFLVSFYNNEISEKSEIFDDQFSVERPDGSNFTLKIRSTKLEDSAMYFCASREQTGNNEQFFGPGTRLTVL.

The CDR3 here is CASSVAWGGPGNTIYF. CDR3 nucleotides: TGTGCCAGCAGCGTAGCTTGGGGTGGGCCTGGAAACACCATATATTTT. The chain couples TRBV9 to TRBJ1-3; no firm D call. This CDR3 is built from 16 residues. The V gene's germline CDR1 is SGDLS and CDR2 YYNGEE. V lost 0 bases and J lost 2, with 12 bases in between.

The DNA of the CDR3 is TGTGCCAGCAGCTTCGATATGAACACTGAAGCTTTCTTT. Its protein is CASSFDMNTEAFF. The chain uses TRBV7-9 and TRBJ1-1; D unclear. The germline gives CDR1 SEHNR, CDR2 FQNEAQ (reference sequence). CDR3 length equals 13 residues. Trimming took 3 bases from V and 0 from J, leaving 5 bases between them.

Remarks on this clone: Other DNA variants within this sample encode the same CDR3. The rearrangement links TRBV9 to TRBJ2-5; 10 bases agree with TRBD2. Germline CDR1 and CDR2: SGDLS and YYNGEE. This CDR3 contains 15 residues. After removal of 0 bases from V and 5 bases from J, the junction contained 4 bases not matched to a gene. The CDR3 sequence is CASSVVGLAEETQYF. The CDR3 DNA reads TGTGCCAGCAGCGTAGTAGGACTAGCGGAGGAGACCCAGTACTTC.

Of note for this clone: Other DNA sequences of this sample code for an identical CDR3. The chain recombines TRBV9 with TRBJ1-1; TRBD1 might be the D (6 bases). The CDR3 consists of 14 residues. CDR1 is SGDLS, CDR2 YYNGEE, per germline. Trimming removed 0 bases from V and 1 base from J, with 7 bases in between. CDR3 sequence: CASSVEGGNTEAFF. Written as DNA, the CDR3 is TGTGCCAGCAGCGTAGAAGGGGGGAACACTGAAGCTTTCTTT.

This rearrangement joins TRBV5-1 to TRBJ2-2; 8 bases line up with TRBD1. The length of the CDR3 is 16 residues. Germline values: CDR1 SGHRS, CDR2 YFSETQ. The J segment lost 7 bases and the V segment lost 0 bases, leaving 8 bases of the junction unmatched. For the CDR3, the DNA is TGCGCCAGCAGCTTGGAACCAGGGGGCCTTGGCGGGGAGCTGTTTTTT. Protein: CASSLEPGGLGGELFF.

V and J are TRBV4-1 and TRBJ2-1; 16 nucleotides match TRBD2. This CDR3 is 16 amino acids long. J lost 8 bases, V lost 4 bases, and 5 bases had no gene match. Germline loops: CDR1 MGHRA, CDR2 YSYEKL. The DNA for the CDR3 is TGCGCCAGCAGCCGCGGGACTAGCGGGAGGGTCCATGAGCAGTTCTTC. Its protein product is CASSRGTSGRVHEQFF.

This chain uses TRBV5-1 with TRBJ2-5; D might be TRBD1 or TRBD2, each matching 5 bases. The CDR3 extends over 15 amino acids. Germline CDR1 reads SGHRS; CDR2 reads YFSETQ. V was trimmed by 1 base and J by 5 bases, leaving 15 bases between them. The CDR3 DNA follows: TGCGCCAGCAGCTTGACGGGGCCCCTCGGGGAGACCCAGTACTTC. This gives the protein CASSLTGPLGETQYF.

The chain combines TRBV5-4 with TRBJ1-4; D not certain. The CDR3 contains 14 residues. Trimming removed 1 base at V and 5 bases at J, with 9 bases between. Germline loops: CDR1 SGHNT, CDR2 YYREEE (reference sequence). CDR3 DNA sequence: TGTGCCAGCAGCTTGACTCCAGAGAATGAAAAACTGTTTTTT. Residues: CASSLTPENEKLFF.

This chain connects TRBV7-5 to TRBJ2-1; whether TRBD2, the table's D call, matches the DNA was not checked. TRBV7-5 constitutes a pseudogene. CDR3 length: 16 amino acids. DNA for the CDR3: TGTGCCAGAAGCCCAGGGACTAGCGGATACTACAATGAGCAGTTCTTC. Translating it yields CARSPGTSGYYNEQFF.

The rearrangement links TRBV29-1 to TRBJ1-2; D is unclear. The CDR3 covers 11 residues. V lost 7 bases and J lost 5, with 11 bases in between. The germline gives CDR1 SQVTM, CDR2 ANQGSEA. The CDR3 region has the DNA TGCAGCGGGACCTCGGGGTATGGCTACACCTTC. Translating it yields CSGTSGYGYTF.

This clone was observed once. V usage is TRBV18 and J usage is TRBJ2-1; TRBD2 aligns across 11 bases. The length of the CDR3 is 16 residues. J lost 10 bases, V lost 8 bases, and 16 bases had no gene match. Per the germline V gene, CDR1 is KGHSH and CDR2 is LQKENI. CDR3 bases: TGTGCCAGCACCCCGGGGGGACTAGCGGCGCGGGGAGAGCAGTTCTTC. Residues: CASTPGGLAARGEQFF.

V and J are TRBV27 and TRBJ2-2; D is perhaps TRBD2 (6 bases). Between the trimmed V and J ends, which lost 1 base and 6 bases, there was a span of 12 bases. Germline V gene sequence: CDR1 MNHEY, CDR2 SMNVEV (reference sequence). The CDR3 loop spans 15 amino acids. The CDR3 DNA reads as TGTGCCAGCAGTTTATTTGGGGGGAAGGCCGGGGAGCTGTTTTTT. This codes for CASSLFGGKAGELFF.

The rearrangement uses TRBV5-8 and TRBJ1-4; D ambiguous. V shed 1 base and J shed 7 bases, with 2 bases lying between them. In germline, CDR1 is SGHTS, CDR2 YDEGEE. The CDR3 totals 11 residues. CDR3 in amino acids: CASSLREKLFF. In DNA form, the CDR3 reads TGTGCCAGCAGCTTGCGTGAAAAACTGTTTTTT.

The J gene is TRBJ2-2, the V gene TRBV5-1; 8 positions match TRBD1. Germline CDR1 is SGHRS and CDR2 is YFSETQ. J gave up 1 base and V 6 bases, and 5 bases lay outside the gene matches. CDR3 size: 15 residues. The CDR3, as DNA: TGCGCCAGCATCCCGGACAGGGTGAACACCGGGGAGCTGTTTTTT. Protein product: CASIPDRVNTGELFF.